The present T cell receptor (beta chain) was sequenced within a study of T-cell reconstitution after alpha-beta-depleted transplantation in children. Whole-study results and caveats: Reportedly, alpha-beta T cells present about two months post-transplant originated from several hundred expanded clones of graft origin. Once a year had passed after transplant, T-cell counts and diversity came mostly from newly produced T cells.

Trimming took off 0 bases at V and 0 bases at J, with 11 bases between the two ends. Looked up from germline, CDR1 is LNHNV and CDR2 is YYDKDF (reference sequence). This CDR3 has 17 residues. Unique molecular identifiers were incorporated during preparation of the TCRbeta library. Via MiXCR, TCRdb re-called the PCR reads, giving one row per CDR3 protein. The data hold around 670,000 distinct CDR3 sequences, with around 12% observed a single time. This clonotype showed up many times. Its matching antigen is unknown. The chain recombines TRBV15 with TRBJ2-2; TRBD2 is a possible D gene (6 bases). This receptor was taken from a girl between 2 and 10 years old with congenital amegakaryocytic thrombocytopenia, due to receive a stem cell transplant. The material sequenced was PBMCs, taken before TCRalphabeta/CD19-depleted stem cell transplant. CDR3 coding DNA: TGTGCCACCAGCAGAGATTCCCTAGCGACGAACACCGGGGAGCTGTTTTTT. It is translated as CATSRDSLATNTGELFF.